This TCR beta chain is drawn from a study of control samples from healthy donors and cancer patients. This table comes from immunoSEQ multiplex PCR, and its TCRdb copy is limited to in-frame clones, with some not included. The table lists approximately 87,000 clones, approximately 86% of them singletons. CDR3 length: 15 amino acids. Germline CDR1 is MNHEY and CDR2 is SMNVEV (reference sequence). Losses at the gene ends were 6 bases for V and 2 bases for J; bases not matched to a gene: 7. The V and J genes are TRBV27 and TRBJ2-1; 7 bases map to TRBD2. This sequence originates from a woman aged 45-60 years in good health. Input material: blood. CDR3 amino acids: CASSIQRGTYNEQFF. In DNA, the CDR3 is TGTGCCAGCAGCATCCAGCGGGGAACCTACAATGAGCAGTTCTTC.